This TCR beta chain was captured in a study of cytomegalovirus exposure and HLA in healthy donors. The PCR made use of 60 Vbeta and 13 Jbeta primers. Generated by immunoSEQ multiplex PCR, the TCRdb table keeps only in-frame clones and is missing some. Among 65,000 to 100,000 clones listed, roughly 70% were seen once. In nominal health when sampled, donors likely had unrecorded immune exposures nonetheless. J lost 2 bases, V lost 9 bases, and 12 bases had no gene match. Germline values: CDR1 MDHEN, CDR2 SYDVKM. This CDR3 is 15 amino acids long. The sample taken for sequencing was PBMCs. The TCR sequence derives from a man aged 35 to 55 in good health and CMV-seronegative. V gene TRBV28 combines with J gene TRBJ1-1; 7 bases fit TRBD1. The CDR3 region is CASRKDRAYNTEAFF. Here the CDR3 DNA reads TGTGCCAGTCGTAAAGACAGGGCTTATAACACTGAAGCTTTCTTT.